What follows describes a single TCR beta chain. What it recognizes is unknown. Germline-derived CDR1 and CDR2 are MNHEY and SMNVEV (reference sequence). The CDR3 is made up of 15 amino acids. J was trimmed by 0 bases and V by 5 bases; bases with no gene match: 6. The sample is drawn from a study of CD8+ T cells in alopecia areata. Study-level points and caveats: Scalp samples also yield sequences of resident alphabeta T cells from normal skin. In lesional scalp, particularly from alopecia totalis/universalis, clonality was higher than in normal scalp.

PBMCs yielded sorted CD4+ and CD8+ T cells. TCR sequencing used cDNA made by reverse transcription of extracted RNA. The assay was immunoSEQ multiplex PCR, and TCRdb's table has in-frame clones only and misses some. The profile shows around 210,000 clones, 45% to 70% of them singletons. V and J are TRBV27 and TRBJ1-2; 7 positions agree with TRBD1. Sample: CD8+ T cells sorted from blood. The sequence was collected from a human donor in good health. The DNA for the CDR3 is TGTGCCAGCAGTCGGGGGACAGTAGCTAACTATGGCTACACCTTC. This gives the protein CASSRGTVANYGYTF.